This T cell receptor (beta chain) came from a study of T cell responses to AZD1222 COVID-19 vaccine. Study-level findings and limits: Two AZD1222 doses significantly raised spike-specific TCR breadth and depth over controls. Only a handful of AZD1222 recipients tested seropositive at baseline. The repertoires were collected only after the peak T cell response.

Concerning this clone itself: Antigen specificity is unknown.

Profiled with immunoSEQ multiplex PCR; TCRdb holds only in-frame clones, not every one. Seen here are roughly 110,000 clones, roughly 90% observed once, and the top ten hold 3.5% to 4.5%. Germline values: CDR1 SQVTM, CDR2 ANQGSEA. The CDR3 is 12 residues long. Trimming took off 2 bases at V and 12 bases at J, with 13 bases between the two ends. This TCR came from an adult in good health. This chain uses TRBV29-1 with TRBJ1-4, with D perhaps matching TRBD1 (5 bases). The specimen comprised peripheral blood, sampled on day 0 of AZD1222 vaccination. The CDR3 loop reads CSVESGGAELFF. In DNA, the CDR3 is TGCAGCGTTGAAAGCGGCGGGGCGGAACTGTTTTTT.